A single sample is the source of the 28 T cell receptor beta chains below, sequenced in a study of post-analysis software for immune sequencing data. Regarding the study as a whole: TRBV5-6, TRBV5-1 and TRBV20-1 were among a handful of TRBV segments more frequent in patients than controls.

Their antigens remain unidentified. Every TCR beta cDNA library bore unique molecular identifiers. TCRdb analysed the PCR reads with MiXCR anew, one entry per CDR3 protein. The sample has about 570,000 distinct CDR3 sequences; roughly 34% are singletons. Specimen: blood. All receptors derive from a girl aged 2 to 17 with multiple sclerosis.

V and J are TRBV6-2 or TRBV6-3 and TRBJ1-6; D gene ambiguous. CDR3 length: 12 residues. Trimming stripped 1 base from V and 18 bases from J, with 13 bases between. Germline V lookup: CDR1 MNHEY, CDR2 SVGEGT. The CDR3 coding sequence is TGTGCCAGCAGTTACTACTCTGATCCTCCCCACTTT. This sequence encodes CASSYYSDPPHF.

V usage is TRBV5-1 and J usage is TRBJ1-1, with 10 bases fitting TRBD1. The germline gives CDR1 SGHRS, CDR2 YFSETQ. V lost 4 bases, J lost 4 bases, and 10 bases stayed unmatched. The CDR3 loop spans 16 amino acids. The CDR3 coding sequence is TGCGCCAGCAGCCGAAAAGGGACAGGGGAAGTCACTGAAGCTTTCTTT. This sequence encodes CASSRKGTGEVTEAFF.

J is TRBJ2-1 and V is TRBV6-6; D remains ambiguous. V was clipped by 6 bases and J by 10 bases, with 16 bases between them. Germline V gene data show CDR1 as MNHNY and CDR2 as SVGAGI (reference sequence). This CDR3 has 13 residues. CDR3 sequence reads: CASSRTEFSEQFF. The CDR3 region has the DNA TGTGCCAGCAGCCGGACGGAATTCTCCGAGCAGTTCTTC.

The chain is built from TRBV6-6 and TRBJ1-5; 9 bases align to TRBD1. V was clipped by 5 bases and J by 2 bases; unmatched bases: 7. The CDR3 length is 16 residues. Germline V gene lookup returns CDR1 MNHNY and CDR2 SVGAGI (reference sequence). The CDR3 bases are TGTGCCAGCAGTACCGGGACAGGGTGGGGCAATCAGCCCCAGCATTTT. It codes for CASSTGTGWGNQPQHF.

The V and J genes are TRBV11-2 and TRBJ2-4; D not certain. Germline V gene lookup returns CDR1 SGHAT and CDR2 FQNNGV. This CDR3 is built from 15 residues. The germline V and J ends were trimmed by 0 bases and 11 bases, with 17 bases remaining between them. The CDR3 loop is CASSLDPRADGLQYF. The DNA for the CDR3 is TGTGCCAGCAGCTTAGATCCCCGGGCGGACGGTCTTCAGTACTTC.

Of note for this clonotype: This may be a read error: a much more frequent sequence differs by one nucleotide. The CDR3 nucleotides are TGCAGCGCTCGGGGCCTCGAGCAGTTCTTC. This codes for CSARGLEQFF. This rearrangement joins TRBV29-1 to TRBJ2-1; D possibly matches TRBD1 or TRBD2 (5 bases each). Trimming removed 7 bases from V and 10 bases from J, with 11 bases in between. The CDR3 runs to 10 residues. Germline V gene sequence: CDR1 SQVTM, CDR2 ANQGSEA.

V gene TRBV3-1 combines with J gene TRBJ2-3; 10 bases agree with TRBD2. The CDR3 covers 16 residues. The junction had 8 bases not matched to a gene; V was cut back by 4 bases and J by 4 bases. CDR1 is LGHDT, CDR2 YNNKEL, per germline (reference sequence). The CDR3 region has the DNA TGTGCCAGCAGCCTTAGAGCGGGGGGGATGTCAGATACGCAGTATTTT. It is translated as CASSLRAGGMSDTQYF.

This chain links TRBV7-8 with TRBJ2-2; tentative D call: TRBD1 (6 bases). CDR3 size: 17 residues. V was pared by 5 bases and J by 4 bases, with 20 bases between. Germline CDR1 and CDR2: SGHVS and FQNEAQ. CDR3 residues: CASSSYRVPRGTGELFF. The CDR3 DNA follows: TGTGCCAGCAGCAGTTACAGGGTACCCCGAGGCACCGGGGAGCTGTTTTTT. The whole variable domain, remainder taken from reference TRBV7-8 and TRBJ2-2, is GAGVSQSPRYKVAKRGQDVALRCDPISGHVSLFWYQQALGQGPEFLTYFQNEAQLDKSGLPSDRFFAERPEGSVSTLKIQRTQQEDSAVYLCASSSYRVPRGTGELFFGEGSRLTVL.

This clonotype was seen only once. The chain uses TRBV29-1 and TRBJ2-3; D uncertain. The V gene's germline CDR1 is SQVTM and CDR2 ANQGSEA. The V and J ends lost 6 bases and 4 bases respectively, with 11 bases between them. The CDR3 is 12 amino acids. This CDR3 is CSVAIGPDTQYF. CDR3 coding DNA: TGCAGCGTCGCCATAGGGCCAGATACGCAGTATTTT.

This chain links TRBV12-3 or TRBV12-4 with TRBJ2-3; 8 bases line up with TRBD1. V trimming: 7 bases; J trimming: 4 bases; junction bases outside the gene matches: 13. The CDR3 covers 16 residues. This CDR3 reads CASTQGQGDGPDTQYF. CDR3 DNA sequence: TGTGCCAGCACCCAAGGACAGGGAGACGGCCCAGATACGCAGTATTTT.

The chain joins TRBV6-6 to TRBJ2-1, with D unclear. V was pared by 0 bases and J by 3 bases, with 9 bases between. Germline V CDR1 and CDR2: MNHNY, SVGAGI (reference sequence). The CDR3 totals 15 residues. Written as DNA, the CDR3 is TGTGCCAGCAGTTACTCGACCTTCGACTACAATGAGCAGTTCTTC. As protein: CASSYSTFDYNEQFF.

This clonotype was observed a handful of times. The chain combines TRBV20-1 with TRBJ2-7, with 8 nucleotides matching TRBD1. The V gene end was trimmed by 3 bases and the J gene end by 0 bases; junction bases not matched to a gene: 4. There are 14 residues in the CDR3. Germline lookup yields CDR1 DFQATT and CDR2 SNEGSKA (reference sequence). CDR3 residues: CSASLQGGSYEQYF. For the CDR3, the DNA is TGCAGTGCTAGTCTACAGGGGGGCTCCTACGAGCAGTACTTC.

This clonotype occurred a few times. The rearrangement joins TRBV20-1 to TRBJ2-5; D ambiguous. Germline CDR1 reads DFQATT; CDR2 reads SNEGSKA (reference sequence). V was cut by 3 bases and J by 4 bases, with 12 bases left in between. The CDR3 is made up of 13 amino acids. CDR3 sequence: CSARGSARETQYF. The DNA of the CDR3 is TGCAGTGCTAGGGGGTCTGCGAGAGAGACCCAGTACTTC.

The chain employs TRBV12-3 or TRBV12-4 and TRBJ1-5; D is possibly TRBD1 (5 bases). With 6 bases removed from V and 4 bases from J, the gap between germline ends came to 10 bases. The CDR3 covers 13 residues. The CDR3 DNA follows: TGTGCCAGCAGAAAGGGGCAGAATCAGCCCCAGCATTTT. It specifies CASRKGQNQPQHF.

In this sample, this clonotype turned up a few times. The chain joins TRBV18 to TRBJ2-7; D gene ambiguous. Germline values: CDR1 KGHSH, CDR2 LQKENI. There are 12 residues in the CDR3. The germline V and J ends were trimmed by 6 bases and 3 bases, with 9 bases remaining between them. CDR3 amino acids: CASSGILYEQYF. CDR3 in DNA: TGTGCCAGCTCCGGAATCCTCTACGAGCAGTACTTC. Using reference TRBV18 and TRBJ2-7 for the parts outside the CDR3, the full variable domain is NAGVMQNPRHLVRRRGQEARLRCSPMKGHSHVYWYRQLPEEGLKFMVYLQKENIIDESGMPKERFSAEFPKEGPSILRIQQVVRGDSAAYFCASSGILYEQYFGPGTRLTVT.

The chain recombines TRBV7-2 with TRBJ2-1; TRBD2 matches at 9 bases. The CDR3 sequence is 16 residues long. The J segment lost 9 bases and the V segment lost 1 base, leaving 10 bases of the junction unmatched. Germline lookup yields CDR1 SGHTA and CDR2 FQGNSA. CDR3 DNA: TGTGCCAGCAGCTTAGATTGGCTAGCGGGGAGTACTGAGCAGTTCTTC. This gives the protein CASSLDWLAGSTEQFF.

About this clonotype: A junction boundary mismatches the germline segment, possibly from a read error. V usage is TRBV28 and J usage is TRBJ2-3; TRBD2 agrees at 8 bases. The CDR3 is 16 amino acids. Germline V lookup: CDR1 MDHEN, CDR2 SYDVKM. The CDR3 here is CTSSLTGGGSPDTQYF. The CDR3 nucleotides read TGTACCAGCAGTTTGACCGGGGGGGGCTCCCCAGATACGCAGTATTTT.

A few counts support this clonotype. The rearrangement links TRBV20-1 to TRBJ2-1; TRBD1 might be the D (6 bases). Trimming stripped 0 bases from V and 1 base from J, with 10 bases between. This CDR3 is 15 amino acids long. Germline V gene data show CDR1 as DFQATT and CDR2 as SNEGSKA (reference sequence). The CDR3 sequence: CSARDLQGSYNEQFF. The CDR3, as DNA: TGCAGTGCTAGAGATCTCCAGGGGTCCTACAATGAGCAGTTCTTC.

This clonotype was recorded at least ten times. V and J are TRBV7-8 and TRBJ2-5; 8 bases line up with TRBD1. Trimming removed 5 bases from V and 5 bases from J; junction bases left unmatched: 4. The CDR3 sequence is 13 residues long. Germline CDR1 is SGHVS and CDR2 is FQNEAQ. This CDR3 is CASSQNRGETQYF. The CDR3, as DNA: TGTGCCAGCAGCCAGAACAGGGGGGAGACCCAGTACTTC.

This clonotype was found a few times. The chain recombines TRBV5-1 with TRBJ2-3; D is undetermined. CDR3 length: 13 amino acids. V was cut by 0 bases and J by 7 bases, with 9 bases left in between. Germline CDR1 is SGHRS and CDR2 is YFSETQ. The CDR3 DNA sequence: TGCGCCAGCAGCTTGGCCGACTCACATACGCAGTATTTT. Its protein product is CASSLADSHTQYF. The variable domain in full, with the rest retrieved from reference TRBV5-1 and TRBJ2-3, is KAGVTQTPRYLIKTRGQQVTLSCSPISGHRSVSWYQQTPGQGLQFLFEYFSETQRNKGNFPGRFSGRQFSNSRSEMNVSTLELGDSALYLCASSLADSHTQYFGPGTRLTVL.

V gene TRBV6-5 combines with J gene TRBJ2-7; D perhaps matches TRBD1 (7 bases). TRBJ2-5 matches the DNA end more closely, so the J call is doubtful. Germline V gene data show CDR1 as MNHEY and CDR2 as SVGAGI. CDR3 size: 14 residues. In nucleotides, the CDR3 is TGTGCCAGCAGCTCAGGGGGACTCTGGGGGACCCAGTACTTC. Protein sequence: CASSSGGLWGTQYF.

This clonotype was counted only a few times. The chain is built from TRBV29-1 and TRBJ2-5; D may be TRBD1 or TRBD2 (6 bases each). The CDR3 totals 12 residues. Germline CDR1 and CDR2: SQVTM and ANQGSEA. The ends were cut back, 4 bases at V and 5 bases at J, with 11 bases in the middle. CDR3 amino acids: CSVGIGGETQYF. CDR3 nucleotides: TGCAGCGTTGGGATCGGGGGCGAGACCCAGTACTTC. The entire variable domain, with the rest obtained from reference TRBV29-1 and TRBJ2-5, is as follows: SAVISQKPSRDICQRGTSLTIQCQVDSQVTMMFWYRQQPGQSLTLIATANQGSEATYESGFVIDKFPISRPNLTFSTLTVSNMSPEDSSIYLCSVGIGGETQYFGPGTRLLVL.

V gene TRBV6-5 combines with J gene TRBJ2-7, with D tentatively TRBD1 (6 bases). Germline CDR1 reads MNHEY; CDR2 reads SVGAGI. This CDR3 is 13 amino acids long. Deletions cut 7 bases from V and 12 bases from J, with 22 bases between. The DNA of the CDR3 is TGTGCCAGCACCCTATTCAGGGGAGAGACCCTGTACTTC. Its protein is CASTLFRGETLYF.

The chain employs TRBV6-5 and TRBJ2-5; 8 bases agree with TRBD1. Germline trimming cut 8 bases from V and 5 bases from J; bases unmatched to any gene: 7. Germline lookup yields CDR1 MNHEY and CDR2 SVGAGI. The CDR3 runs to 13 residues. DNA of the CDR3: TGTGCCAGCGGCCAGGGGGCGTATGAGACCCAGTACTTC. It translates to CASGQGAYETQYF.

The table lists this clonotype with many counts. The chain is built from TRBV29-1 and TRBJ2-1, with D hard to call. Germline V gene sequence: CDR1 SQVTM, CDR2 ANQGSEA. The CDR3 consists of 11 residues. The CDR3 region has the DNA TGCGCGACCAGCTCCTACAATGAGCAGTTCTTC. Translating it yields CATSSYNEQFF.

The chain joins TRBV6-4 to TRBJ2-5; 7 bases are a match to TRBD2. After removal of 3 bases from V and 11 bases from J, the junction contained 12 bases not matched to a gene. The CDR3 covers 14 residues. Germline V gene lookup returns CDR1 MRHNA and CDR2 SNTAGT. Written as DNA, the CDR3 is TGTGCCAGCAGTGATCAACTAGCGCCCAATGAGCAGTACTTC. It yields the protein CASSDQLAPNEQYF.

This clonotype was seen a handful of times. The rearrangement uses TRBV7-2 and TRBJ2-3; 13 nucleotides match TRBD2. Germline CDR1 and CDR2: SGHTA and FQGNSA. The ends lost 5 bases at V and 2 bases at J; junction bases unmatched: 7. This CDR3 is built from 17 residues. The CDR3 sequence is CASSLRLAGGLTDTQYF. For the CDR3, the DNA is TGTGCCAGCAGCCTCCGACTAGCGGGGGGTCTCACAGATACGCAGTATTTT.

This clonotype was picked up a small number of times. The chain uses TRBV3-1 and TRBJ2-1; D remains unclear. V lost 0 bases, J lost 8 bases, and 8 bases lay in between. The length of the CDR3 is 13 residues. Per germline, CDR1 LGHDT and CDR2 YNNKEL (reference sequence). The chain's CDR3 is CASSQDRLHEQFF. In DNA, the CDR3 is TGTGCCAGCAGCCAAGACCGATTACATGAGCAGTTCTTC.